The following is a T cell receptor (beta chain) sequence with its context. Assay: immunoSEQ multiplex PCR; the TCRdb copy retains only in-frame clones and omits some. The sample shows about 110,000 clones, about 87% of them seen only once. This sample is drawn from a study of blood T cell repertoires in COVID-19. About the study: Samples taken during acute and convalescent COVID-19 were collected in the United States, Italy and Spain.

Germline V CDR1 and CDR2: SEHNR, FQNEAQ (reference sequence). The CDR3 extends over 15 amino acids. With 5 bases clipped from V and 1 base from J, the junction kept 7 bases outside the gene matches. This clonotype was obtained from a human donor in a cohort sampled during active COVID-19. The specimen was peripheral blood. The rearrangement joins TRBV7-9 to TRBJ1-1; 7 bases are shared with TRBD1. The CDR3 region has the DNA TGTGCCAGCAGCGCCGGACAGGCCTCGAACACTGAAGCTTTCTTT. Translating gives CASSAGQASNTEAFF.